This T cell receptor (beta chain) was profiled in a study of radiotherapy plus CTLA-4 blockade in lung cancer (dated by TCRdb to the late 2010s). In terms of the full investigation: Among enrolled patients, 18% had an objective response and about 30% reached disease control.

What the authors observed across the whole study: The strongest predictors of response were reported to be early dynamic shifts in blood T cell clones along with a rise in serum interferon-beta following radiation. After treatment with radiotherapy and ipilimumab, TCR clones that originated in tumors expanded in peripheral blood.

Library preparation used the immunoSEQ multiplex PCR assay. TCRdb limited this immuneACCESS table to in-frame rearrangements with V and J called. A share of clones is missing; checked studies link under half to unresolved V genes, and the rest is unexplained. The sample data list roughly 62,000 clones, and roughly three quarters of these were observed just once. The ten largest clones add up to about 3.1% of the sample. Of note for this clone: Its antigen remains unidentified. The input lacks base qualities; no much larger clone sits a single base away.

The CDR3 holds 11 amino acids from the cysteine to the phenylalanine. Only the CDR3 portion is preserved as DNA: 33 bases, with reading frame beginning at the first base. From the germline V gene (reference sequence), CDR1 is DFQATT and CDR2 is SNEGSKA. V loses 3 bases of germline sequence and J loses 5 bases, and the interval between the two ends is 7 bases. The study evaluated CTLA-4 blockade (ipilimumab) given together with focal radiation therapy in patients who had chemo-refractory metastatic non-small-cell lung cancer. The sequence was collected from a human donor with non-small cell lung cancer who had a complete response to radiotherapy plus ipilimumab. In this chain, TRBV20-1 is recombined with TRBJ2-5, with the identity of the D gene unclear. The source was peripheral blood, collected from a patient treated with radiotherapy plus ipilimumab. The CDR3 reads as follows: CSASPRETQYF. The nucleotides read TGCAGTGCTAGCCCTAGGGAGACCCAGTACTTC.